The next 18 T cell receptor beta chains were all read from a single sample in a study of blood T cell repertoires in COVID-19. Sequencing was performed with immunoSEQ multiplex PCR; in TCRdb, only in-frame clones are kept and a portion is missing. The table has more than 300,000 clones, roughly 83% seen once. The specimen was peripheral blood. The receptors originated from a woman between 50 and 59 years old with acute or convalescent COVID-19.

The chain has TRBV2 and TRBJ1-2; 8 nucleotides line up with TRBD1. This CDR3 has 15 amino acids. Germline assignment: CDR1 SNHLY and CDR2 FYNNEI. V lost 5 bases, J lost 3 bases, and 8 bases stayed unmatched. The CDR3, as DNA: TGTGCCAGCAGTCGGACAGGGCTTAGGGACTATGGCTACACCTTC. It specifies CASSRTGLRDYGYTF. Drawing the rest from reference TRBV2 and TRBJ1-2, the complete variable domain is EPEVTQTPSHQVTQMGQEVILRCVPISNHLYFYWYRQILGQKVEFLVSFYNNEISEKSEIFDDQFSVERPDGSNFTLKIRSTKLEDSAMYFCASSRTGLRDYGYTFGSGTRLTVV.

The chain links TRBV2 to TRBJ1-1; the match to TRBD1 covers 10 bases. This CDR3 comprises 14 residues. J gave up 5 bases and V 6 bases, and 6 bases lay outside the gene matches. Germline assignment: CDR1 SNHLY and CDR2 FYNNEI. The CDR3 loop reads CASRDDRGPTEAFF. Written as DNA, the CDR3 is TGTGCCAGCAGGGACGACAGGGGGCCAACTGAAGCTTTCTTT.

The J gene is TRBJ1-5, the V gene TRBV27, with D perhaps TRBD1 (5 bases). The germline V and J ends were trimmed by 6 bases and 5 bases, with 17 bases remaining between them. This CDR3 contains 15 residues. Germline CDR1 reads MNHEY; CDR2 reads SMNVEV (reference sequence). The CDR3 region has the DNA TGTGCCAGCAGCCCCCGTGGGGACTCCTATCAGCCCCAGCATTTT. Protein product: CASSPRGDSYQPQHF.

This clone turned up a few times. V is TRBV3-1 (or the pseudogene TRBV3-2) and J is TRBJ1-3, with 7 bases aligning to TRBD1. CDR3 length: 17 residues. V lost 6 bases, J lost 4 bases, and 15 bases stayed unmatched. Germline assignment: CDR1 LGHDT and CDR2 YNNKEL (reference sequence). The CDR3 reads CASSPHYRPGQGNTIYF. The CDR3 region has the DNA TGTGCCAGCAGTCCGCATTACAGACCGGGACAGGGAAACACCATATATTTT.

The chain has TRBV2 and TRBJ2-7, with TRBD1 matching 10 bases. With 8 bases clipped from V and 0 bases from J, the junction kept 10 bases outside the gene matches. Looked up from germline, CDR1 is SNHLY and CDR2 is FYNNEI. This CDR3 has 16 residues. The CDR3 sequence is CASRTGGRGFSYEQYF. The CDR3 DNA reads TGTGCCAGCCGGACAGGGGGAAGAGGCTTCTCCTACGAGCAGTACTTC.

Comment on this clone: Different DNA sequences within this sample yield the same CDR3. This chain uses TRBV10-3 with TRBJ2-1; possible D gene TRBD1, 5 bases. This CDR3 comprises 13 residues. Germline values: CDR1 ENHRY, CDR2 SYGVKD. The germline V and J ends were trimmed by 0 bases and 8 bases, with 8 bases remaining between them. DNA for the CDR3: TGTGCCATCAGTGAGTCGACAGTCGATGAGCAGTTCTTC. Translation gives CAISESTVDEQFF.

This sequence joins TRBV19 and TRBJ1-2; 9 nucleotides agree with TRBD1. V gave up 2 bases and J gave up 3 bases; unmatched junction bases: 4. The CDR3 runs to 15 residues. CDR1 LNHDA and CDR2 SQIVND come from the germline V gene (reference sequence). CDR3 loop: CASSIYWDRDYGYTF. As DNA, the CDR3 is TGTGCCAGTAGTATATACTGGGACAGGGACTATGGCTACACCTTC.

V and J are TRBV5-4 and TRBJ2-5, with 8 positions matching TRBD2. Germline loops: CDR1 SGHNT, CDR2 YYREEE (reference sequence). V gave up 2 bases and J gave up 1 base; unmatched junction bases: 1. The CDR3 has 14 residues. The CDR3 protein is CASSFSGTQETQYF. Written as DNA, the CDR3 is TGTGCCAGCAGCTTTAGCGGGACCCAAGAGACCCAGTACTTC. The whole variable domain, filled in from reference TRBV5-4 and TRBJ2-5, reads ETGVTQSPTHLIKTRGQQVTLRCSSQSGHNTVSWYQQALGQGPQFIFQYYREEENGRGNFPPRFSGLQFPNYSSELNVNALELDDSALYLCASSFSGTQETQYFGPGTRLLVL.

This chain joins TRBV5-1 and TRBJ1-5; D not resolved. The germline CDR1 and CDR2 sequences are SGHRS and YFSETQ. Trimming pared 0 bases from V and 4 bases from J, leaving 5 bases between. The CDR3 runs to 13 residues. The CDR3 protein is CASSLAQNQPQHF. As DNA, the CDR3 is TGCGCCAGCAGCTTGGCCCAGAATCAGCCCCAGCATTTT.

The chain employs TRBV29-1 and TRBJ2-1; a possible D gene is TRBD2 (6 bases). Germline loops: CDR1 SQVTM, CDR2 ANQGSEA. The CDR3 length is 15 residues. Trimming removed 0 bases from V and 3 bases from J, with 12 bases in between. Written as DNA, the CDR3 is TGCAGCGTTGAAGATCGGGTGGACTACTACAATGAGCAGTTCTTC. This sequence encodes CSVEDRVDYYNEQFF.

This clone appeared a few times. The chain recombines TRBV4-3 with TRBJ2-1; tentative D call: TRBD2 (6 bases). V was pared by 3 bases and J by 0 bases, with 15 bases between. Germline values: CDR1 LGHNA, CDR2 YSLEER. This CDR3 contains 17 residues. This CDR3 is CASSQALSGVSYNEQFF. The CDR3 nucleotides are TGCGCCAGCAGCCAGGCACTTAGCGGAGTCTCCTACAATGAGCAGTTCTTC.

CDR3 amino acids: CASSLRDRLYNEKLFF. In nucleotides, the CDR3 is TGTGCCAGCAGTTTAAGGGACAGACTGTATAATGAAAAACTGTTTTTT. J is TRBJ1-4 and V is TRBV28; TRBD1 matches 7 bases. With V trimmed by 2 bases and J by 4 bases, 7 bases remained unmatched. This CDR3 is 16 amino acids long. The germline V gene has CDR1 MDHEN and CDR2 SYDVKM.

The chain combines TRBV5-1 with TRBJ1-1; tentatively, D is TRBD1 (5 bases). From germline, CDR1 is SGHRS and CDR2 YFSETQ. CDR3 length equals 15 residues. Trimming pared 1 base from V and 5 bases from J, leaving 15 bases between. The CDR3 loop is CASSLMVGGETEAFF. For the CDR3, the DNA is TGCGCCAGCAGCTTGATGGTGGGGGGAGAGACTGAAGCTTTCTTT.

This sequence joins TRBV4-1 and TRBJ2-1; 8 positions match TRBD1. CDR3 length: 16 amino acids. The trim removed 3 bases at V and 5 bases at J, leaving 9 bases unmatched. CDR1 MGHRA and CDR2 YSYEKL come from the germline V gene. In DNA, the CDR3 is TGCGCCAGCAGCCAGGGGGGCAGGGGGCAAAACAATGAGCAGTTCTTC. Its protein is CASSQGGRGQNNEQFF.

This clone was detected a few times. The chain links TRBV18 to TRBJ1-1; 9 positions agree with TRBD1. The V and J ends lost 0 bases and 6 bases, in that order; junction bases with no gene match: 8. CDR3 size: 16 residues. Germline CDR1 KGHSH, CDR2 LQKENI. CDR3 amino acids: CASSPPKGQGSAEAFF. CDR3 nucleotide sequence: TGTGCCAGCTCACCACCGAAGGGACAGGGTTCAGCTGAAGCTTTCTTT. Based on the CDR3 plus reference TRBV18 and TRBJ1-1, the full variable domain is NAGVMQNPRHLVRRRGQEARLRCSPMKGHSHVYWYRQLPEEGLKFMVYLQKENIIDESGMPKERFSAEFPKEGPSILRIQQVVRGDSAAYFCASSPPKGQGSAEAFFGQGTRLTVV.

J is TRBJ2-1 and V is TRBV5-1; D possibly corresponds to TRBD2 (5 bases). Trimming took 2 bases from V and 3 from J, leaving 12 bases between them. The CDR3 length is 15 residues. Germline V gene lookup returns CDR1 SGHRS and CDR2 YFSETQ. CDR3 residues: CASSLRAVIYNEQFF. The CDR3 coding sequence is TGCGCCAGCAGCTTAAGAGCGGTTATCTACAATGAGCAGTTCTTC.

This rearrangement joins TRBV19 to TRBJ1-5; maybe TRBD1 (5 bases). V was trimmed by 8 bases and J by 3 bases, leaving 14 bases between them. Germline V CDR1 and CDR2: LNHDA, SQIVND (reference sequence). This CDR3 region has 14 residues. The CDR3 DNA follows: TGTGCCAGTGAGGTCTACAGGTCCAATCAGCCCCAGCATTTT. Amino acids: CASEVYRSNQPQHF.

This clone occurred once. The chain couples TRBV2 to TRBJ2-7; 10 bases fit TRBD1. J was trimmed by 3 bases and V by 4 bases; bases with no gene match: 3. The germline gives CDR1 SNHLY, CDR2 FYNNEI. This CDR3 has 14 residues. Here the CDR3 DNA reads TGTGCCAGCAGTGCTAGGACAGGGGGCTACGAGCAGTACTTC. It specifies CASSARTGGYEQYF.